This T cell receptor (beta chain) was found in a study of blood T cells in healthy people across ages. At least 5.5 micrograms of total RNA were extracted per sample. The CDR3 loop spans 15 amino acids. CDR1 and CDR2 (germline): SGHKS, YYEKEE (reference sequence). The V segment lost 1 base and the J segment 4 bases; nucleotides outside the gene matches: 4. A J-beta primer mix and a sample-barcoded 5' primer were used in a second PCR of about 6 to 12 cycles. TCRdb passed the 5' RACE reads through MiXCR, listing each CDR3 protein once. Here the sample spans approximately 690,000 distinct CDR3 sequences, approximately 40% being singletons.

The clonotype was recovered from a man at least 80 years old in good health. The rearrangement links TRBV5-5 to TRBJ1-2, with TRBD1 identical over 10 bases. The material sequenced was blood. The CDR3 coding sequence is TGTGCCAGCAGCTTGACGGGACAGGGGAGCTATGGCTACACCTTC. Translated, it gives CASSLTGQGSYGYTF.